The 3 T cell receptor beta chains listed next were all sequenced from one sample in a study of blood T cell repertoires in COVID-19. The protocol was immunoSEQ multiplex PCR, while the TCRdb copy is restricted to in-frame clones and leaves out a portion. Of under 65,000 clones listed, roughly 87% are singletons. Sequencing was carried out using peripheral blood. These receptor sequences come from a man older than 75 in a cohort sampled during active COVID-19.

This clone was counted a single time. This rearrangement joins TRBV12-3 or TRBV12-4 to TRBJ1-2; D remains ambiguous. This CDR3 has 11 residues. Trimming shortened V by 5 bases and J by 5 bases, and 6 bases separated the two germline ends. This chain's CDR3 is CASSLSYGYTF. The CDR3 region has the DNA TGTGCCAGCAGTCTTTCGTATGGCTACACCTTC.

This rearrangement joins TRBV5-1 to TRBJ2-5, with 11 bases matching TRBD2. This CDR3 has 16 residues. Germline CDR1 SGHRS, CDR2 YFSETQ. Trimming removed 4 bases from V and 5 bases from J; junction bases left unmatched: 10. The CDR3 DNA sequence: TGCGCCAGCAGCCCCTGGGCTAGCGGGAGGTTGGAGACCCAGTACTTC. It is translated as CASSPWASGRLETQYF.

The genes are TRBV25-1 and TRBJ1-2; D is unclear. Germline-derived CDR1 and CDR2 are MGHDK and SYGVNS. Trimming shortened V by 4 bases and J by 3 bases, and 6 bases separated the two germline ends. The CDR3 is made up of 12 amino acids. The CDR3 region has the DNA TGTGCCAGCAGTGGCCAGGACTATGGCTACACCTTC. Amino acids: CASSGQDYGYTF.